The rows below give T cell receptor beta chains drawn from one sample of a study of type 1 regulatory T cells. For these TCRs, the target antigens are not known. TCRdb re-analysed the reads in MiXCR, keeping a single row per CDR3 protein. The sample yields tens of thousands of distinct CDR3 sequences, less than 65% seen once. Sequencing was performed on cultured non-Tr1 T cells, either the whole culture or a sorted T cell fraction (not recorded which). The receptors were sampled from a human donor in good health. The CDR3 runs from the conserved cysteine through the conserved F or W. The order of the fields is D gene, V gene, clone size, J gene, CDR3 protein, CDR3 DNA. The D gene is left open where the match is weak. Clone size is given for some rows only: seen once, a few or many times, or a class if the clone is expanded.

D: TRBD2; V: TRBV5-1; size: NA; J: TRBJ2-1; CDR3: CASSFLAGEYNEQFF; DNA: TGCGCCAGCAGCTTCCTAGCGGGAGAATACAATGAGCAGTTCTTC
D: TRBD1; V: TRBV7-2; size: once; J: TRBJ2-2; CDR3: CASSRDRGDGELFF; DNA: TGTGCCAGCAGCCGGGACAGGGGAGACGGGGAGCTGTTTTTT
D: NA; V: TRBV6-6; size: NA; J: TRBJ2-5; CDR3: CASSGGMQTQYF; DNA: TGTGCCAGCAGTGGGGGGATGCAGACCCAGTACTTC
D: NA; V: TRBV12-3/TRBV12-4; size: NA; J: TRBJ1-6; CDR3: CASRSGTSGSPLHF; DNA: TGTGCCAGCAGATCCGGGACCTCGGGTTCACCCCTCCACTTT
D: NA; V: TRBV12-3/TRBV12-4; size: few; J: TRBJ2-7; CDR3: CASSSRSEQYF; DNA: TGTGCCAGCAGTTCCCGGAGCGAGCAGTACTTC
D: NA; V: TRBV19; size: few; J: TRBJ1-1; CDR3: CASSQGYTEAFF; DNA: TGTGCCAGTAGCCAGGGATACACTGAAGCTTTCTTT
D: NA; V: TRBV20-1; size: NA; J: TRBJ2-7; CDR3: CSARVSSYEQYF; DNA: TGCAGTGCTAGGGTTAGCTCCTACGAGCAGTACTTC
D: NA; V: TRBV15; size: once; J: TRBJ2-3; CDR3: CATSREGAPITDTQYF; DNA: TGTGCCACCAGCAGAGAAGGAGCGCCTATCACAGATACGCAGTATTTT
D: TRBD2; V: TRBV15; size: few; J: TRBJ2-7; CDR3: CATSPRGGWGGESSYEQYF; DNA: TGTGCCACCAGCCCCCGAGGAGGGTGGGGGGGGGAGTCCTCCTACGAGCAGTACTTC
D: TRBD2; V: TRBV27; size: NA; J: TRBJ2-1; CDR3: CASSSSSGSPGEQFF; DNA: TGTGCCAGCAGTTCCTCTAGCGGGAGTCCGGGTGAGCAGTTCTTC
D: NA; V: TRBV9; size: few; J: TRBJ1-6; CDR3: CASSVASHPENSPLHF; DNA: TGTGCCAGCAGCGTAGCATCGCACCCAGAGAATTCACCCCTCCACTTT
D: TRBD1; V: TRBV7-9; size: NA; J: TRBJ2-7; CDR3: CASSNRGDEQYF; DNA: TGTGCCAGCAGCAACAGGGGAGACGAGCAGTACTTC
D: TRBD2; V: TRBV5-1; size: NA; J: TRBJ2-1; CDR3: CASSLGSGGNNEQFF; DNA: TGCGCCAGCAGCTTGGGGTCGGGAGGAAACAATGAGCAGTTCTTC
D: TRBD2; V: TRBV20-1; size: NA; J: TRBJ2-7; CDR3: CSARGPGGAGSSSYEQYF; DNA: TGCAGTGCTAGGGGCCCCGGTGGAGCGGGGTCAAGCTCCTACGAGCAGTACTTC
D: NA; V: TRBV29-1; size: NA; J: TRBJ2-7; CDR3: CSVERGLGREQYF; DNA: TGCAGCGTTGAGCGGGGACTCGGTCGGGAGCAGTACTTC
D: NA; V: TRBV2; size: NA; J: TRBJ2-7; CDR3: CASSENWQSDEQYF; DNA: TGTGCCAGCAGTGAAAACTGGCAGTCTGATGAGCAGTACTTC
D: NA; V: TRBV5-1; size: few; J: TRBJ1-2; CDR3: CASSLFGGDYGYTF; DNA: TGCGCCAGCAGCTTGTTCGGGGGTGACTATGGCTACACCTTC
D: NA; V: TRBV4-2; size: few; J: TRBJ2-7; CDR3: CASSQDVRVGLEQYF; DNA: TGTGCCAGCAGCCAAGATGTTCGAGTGGGTCTCGAGCAGTACTTC
D: TRBD2; V: TRBV9; size: NA; J: TRBJ2-7; CDR3: CASSAGGRREAYEQYF; DNA: TGTGCCAGCAGCGCGGGGGGGCGGCGGGAGGCCTACGAGCAGTACTTC
D: NA; V: TRBV2; size: NA; J: TRBJ2-2; CDR3: CASRVGTRGTGELFF; DNA: TGTGCCAGCAGGGTTGGGACGAGGGGGACCGGGGAGCTGTTTTTT
D: NA; V: TRBV7-3; size: NA; J: TRBJ2-3; CDR3: CASSLTRGSTDTQYF; DNA: TGTGCCAGCAGCTTAACTAGAGGTAGCACAGATACGCAGTATTTT
D: NA; V: TRBV6-5; size: NA; J: TRBJ2-1; CDR3: CASGSLRRAFNEQFF; DNA: TGTGCCAGCGGATCACTCCGGAGGGCCTTCAATGAGCAGTTCTTC
D: TRBD1; V: TRBV28; size: once; J: TRBJ1-3; CDR3: CASSPNPGQSSGNTIYF; DNA: TGTGCCAGCAGTCCAAATCCGGGACAGAGCTCTGGAAACACCATATATTTT
D: TRBD2; V: TRBV7-9; size: NA; J: TRBJ2-2; CDR3: CASSSGGASGRSDTGELFF; DNA: TGTGCCAGCAGCTCCGGGGGGGCTAGCGGGAGATCGGACACCGGGGAGCTGTTTTTT
D: NA; V: TRBV3-1; size: once; J: TRBJ2-3; CDR3: CASSQERRGLSRRDTQYF; DNA: TGTGCCAGCAGCCAAGAAAGGAGGGGCCTCTCACGTCGAGATACGCAGTATTTT
D: TRBD1; V: TRBV10-3; size: NA; J: TRBJ1-2; CDR3: CAISWTGRDYGYTF; DNA: TGTGCCATCAGCTGGACAGGGAGGGACTATGGCTACACCTTC
D: NA; V: TRBV20-1; size: NA; J: TRBJ2-1; CDR3: CSATTRLAANEQFF; DNA: TGCAGTGCTACTACCAGGCTAGCAGCCAATGAGCAGTTCTTC
D: NA; V: TRBV4-3; size: NA; J: TRBJ2-1; CDR3: CASSQDPQRPYNEQFF; DNA: TGCGCCAGCAGCCAAGATCCCCAGCGCCCGTACAATGAGCAGTTCTTC
D: NA; V: TRBV2; size: few; J: TRBJ2-2; CDR3: CAVLDRGTGELFF; DNA: TGTGCCGTTTTGGATCGGGGCACCGGGGAGCTGTTTTTT
D: NA; V: TRBV5-1; size: NA; J: TRBJ2-3; CDR3: CASSLVPGSTDTQYF; DNA: TGCGCCAGCAGCTTGGTCCCGGGGAGCACAGATACGCAGTATTTT
D: NA; V: TRBV4-3; size: NA; J: TRBJ2-1; CDR3: CASSQDGTRASNYNEQFF; DNA: TGCGCCAGCAGCCAAGACGGGACAAGGGCATCAAACTACAATGAGCAGTTCTTC
D: NA; V: TRBV7-9; size: NA; J: TRBJ1-2; CDR3: CAISRGREGGSYGYTF; DNA: TGTGCCATCAGCCGGGGACGGGAAGGGGGAAGCTATGGCTACACCTTC
D: NA; V: TRBV27; size: NA; J: TRBJ1-1; CDR3: CASRAHGSGGEAFF; DNA: TGTGCCAGCAGGGCGCACGGGTCGGGGGGTGAAGCTTTCTTT
D: TRBD2; V: TRBV12-3/TRBV12-4; size: NA; J: TRBJ2-1; CDR3: CASIYWAAGANEQFF; DNA: TGTGCCAGCATCTATTGGGCAGCGGGAGCCAATGAGCAGTTCTTC
D: NA; V: TRBV15; size: NA; J: TRBJ2-5; CDR3: CATSRDPPSQETQYF; DNA: TGTGCCACCAGCAGAGACCCCCCTAGCCAAGAGACCCAGTACTTC
D: TRBD2; V: TRBV18; size: NA; J: TRBJ2-2; CDR3: CASSPMVAGGAGELFF; DNA: TGTGCCAGCTCACCAATGGTAGCGGGAGGAGCCGGGGAGCTGTTTTTT
D: NA; V: TRBV23-1; size: NA; J: TRBJ2-7; CDR3: CASSQSISYEQYF; DNA: TGCGCCAGCAGTCAATCTATTTCCTACGAGCAGTACTTC
D: NA; V: TRBV7-6; size: NA; J: TRBJ2-2; CDR3: CASRQLSENTGELFF; DNA: TGTGCCAGCAGACAACTTAGCGAGAACACCGGGGAGCTGTTTTTT
D: NA; V: TRBV2; size: NA; J: TRBJ1-1; CDR3: CASSESVNTEAFF; DNA: TGTGCCAGCAGTGAATCAGTGAACACTGAAGCTTTCTTT
D: NA; V: TRBV7-2; size: NA; J: TRBJ2-4; CDR3: CASSPKAGSKNIQYF; DNA: TGTGCCAGCAGCCCCAAAGCGGGTTCCAAAAACATTCAGTACTTC
D: TRBD1; V: TRBV7-9; size: NA; J: TRBJ2-5; CDR3: CASRLDRDREYF; DNA: TGTGCCAGCAGGCTTGACCGGGACAGGGAGTACTTC
D: NA; V: TRBV7-9; size: NA; J: TRBJ2-5; CDR3: CASSLREETQYF; DNA: TGTGCCAGCAGCTTACGGGAAGAGACCCAGTACTTC
D: TRBD1; V: TRBV6-6; size: NA; J: TRBJ1-2; CDR3: CASSPDRLQAHGYTF; DNA: TGTGCCAGCAGCCCGGACAGGCTACAAGCCCATGGCTACACCTTC
D: NA; V: TRBV18; size: NA; J: TRBJ1-4; CDR3: CASSPSDEVTNEKLFF; DNA: TGTGCCAGCTCGCCATCAGACGAGGTCACTAATGAAAAACTGTTTTTT
D: NA; V: TRBV4-1; size: NA; J: TRBJ1-3; CDR3: CASSQDSGNTIYF; DNA: TGCGCCAGCAGCCAAGATTCTGGAAACACCATATATTTT
D: TRBD1; V: TRBV20-1; size: NA; J: TRBJ2-7; CDR3: CSTLQGDEQYF; DNA: TGCAGTACTCTTCAGGGGGACGAGCAGTACTTC
D: TRBD1; V: TRBV28; size: NA; J: TRBJ1-2; CDR3: CASSFPGGAYGYTF; DNA: TGTGCCAGCAGTTTCCCAGGGGGGGCCTATGGCTACACCTTC
D: NA; V: TRBV20-1; size: few; J: TRBJ2-1; CDR3: CSARDLGLAYNEQFF; DNA: TGCAGTGCTAGAGATCTTGGCCTAGCGTACAATGAGCAGTTCTTC
D: TRBD2; V: TRBV5-4; size: NA; J: TRBJ2-1; CDR3: CASSWLAGGVGNEQFF; DNA: TGTGCCAGCAGCTGGCTGGCGGGAGGGGTGGGGAATGAGCAGTTCTTC
D: NA; V: TRBV20-1; size: few; J: TRBJ2-5; CDR3: CSARDPQGETQYF; DNA: TGCAGTGCTAGAGATCCCCAGGGGGAGACCCAGTACTTC
D: TRBD1; V: TRBV20-1; size: NA; J: TRBJ2-3; CDR3: CSASGTGPSSTDTQYF; DNA: TGCAGTGCTAGTGGGACAGGGCCCTCTAGCACAGATACGCAGTATTTT